These T cell receptor beta chains were read from a single sample in a study of blood T cell repertoires in COVID-19. Sequencing used immunoSEQ multiplex PCR; TCRdb keeps in-frame clones, though not all of them. The profile shows a few hundred thousand clones, 80% to 90% of them singletons. Sample: PBMCs or T cells enriched from blood (not recorded which). The receptors originated from a middle-aged woman with acute COVID-19. Each CDR3 is given without its conserved first and last residue. Fields, in order: J gene, V gene, CDR3 protein.

J: TRBJ2-3
V: TRBV7-9
CDR3: ASTRWEGGTDTQY

J: TRBJ1-5
V: TRBV19
CDR3: ASGPGHSQPQH

J: TRBJ2-1
V: TRBV9
CDR3: ASSSRGDEQF

J: TRBJ2-3
V: TRBV12-5
CDR3: ASGLVGGSTDTQY

J: TRBJ2-4
V: TRBV20-1
CDR3: SASGLAGALAKNIQY

J: TRBJ2-3
V: TRBV5-1
CDR3: ASSLSLAGVTDTQY

J: TRBJ2-1
V: TRBV7-9
CDR3: ASSGRGTSEQF

J: TRBJ2-7
V: TRBV7-2
CDR3: ASSTKGTSEQY

J: TRBJ2-1
V: TRBV30
CDR3: AWSRDTGGGEQF

J: TRBJ2-5
V: TRBV29-1
CDR3: SVAHTSGSETQY

J: TRBJ2-7
V: TRBV3-1/TRBV3-2
CDR3: ASSPMAGGSYEQY

J: TRBJ1-2
V: TRBV12-3/TRBV12-4
CDR3: ASSPTGRSGYT

J: TRBJ1-4
V: TRBV28
CDR3: AGGDPEKLF

J: TRBJ2-1
V: TRBV29-1
CDR3: SVGDYSYEQF

J: TRBJ2-7
V: TRBV29-1
CDR3: SVRGTGSYEQY

J: TRBJ2-1
V: TRBV2
CDR3: ASRQSNEQF

J: TRBJ2-3
V: TRBV28
CDR3: ASSSTKTSGSLGDTQY

J: TRBJ1-5
V: TRBV3-1/TRBV3-2
CDR3: ASSQDLGTGDQPQH

J: TRBJ2-2
V: TRBV28
CDR3: ASSPYVGLAGDRTGELF

J: TRBJ1-6
V: TRBV30
CDR3: AWGAGTGGAYNSPLH

J: TRBJ1-1
V: TRBV1
CDR3: TSSPRGGTEAF

J: TRBJ2-7
V: TRBV28
CDR3: ASSSTQGAYQEQY

J: TRBJ2-1
V: TRBV18
CDR3: ASSTSSGSLYEQF

J: TRBJ1-1
V: TRBV7-2
CDR3: ASAGQGNLEAF

J: TRBJ1-1
V: TRBV5-4
CDR3: ASSLAWGDTEAF

J: TRBJ1-1
V: TRBV23-1
CDR3: ASRTDRGRGNTEAF

J: TRBJ2-2
V: TRBV7-2
CDR3: ASSKSGIAGELF

J: TRBJ1-2
V: TRBV3-1/TRBV3-2
CDR3: ASSPGRANYGYT

J: TRBJ1-1
V: TRBV12-5
CDR3: ATPGQTIYDTEAF

J: TRBJ1-6
V: TRBV5-1
CDR3: ASTHLGAVDSPLH

J: TRBJ2-2
V: TRBV9
CDR3: ASSGGPGQGANTGELF

J: TRBJ2-7
V: TRBV27
CDR3: ASSFTLIAGADEQY

J: TRBJ2-7
V: TRBV28
CDR3: ASSSGTSGSSEQY

J: TRBJ2-5
V: TRBV7-6
CDR3: ASSIVRGGRETQY

J: TRBJ2-7
V: TRBV5-1
CDR3: ASSQPGGLPTYEQY

J: TRBJ1-6
V: TRBV28
CDR3: ASSFPSGTYNSPLH

J: TRBJ2-7
V: TRBV7-2
CDR3: ASSLRQGLYEQY

J: TRBJ2-1
V: TRBV27
CDR3: ASNQAGGNEQF

J: TRBJ2-5
V: TRBV7-8
CDR3: ASSSPETQY

J: TRBJ2-1
V: TRBV3-1/TRBV3-2
CDR3: ASSHSGKPEQF

J: TRBJ2-7
V: TRBV5-1
CDR3: ASSLSGGEQY

J: TRBJ1-5
V: TRBV19
CDR3: ASSMESSQPQH

J: TRBJ2-2
V: TRBV20-1
CDR3: SASTRTANTGELF

J: TRBJ2-3
V: TRBV3-1/TRBV3-2
CDR3: ASSQGLAGTDTQY

J: TRBJ2-1
V: TRBV28
CDR3: ASSLLSGGYNEQF

J: TRBJ1-6
V: TRBV19
CDR3: ASETGSGSPLH

J: TRBJ1-5
V: TRBV19
CDR3: ASLGIYNQPQH

J: TRBJ2-5
V: TRBV27
CDR3: ASRTPPDRAQETQY

J: TRBJ1-2
V: TRBV14
CDR3: ASSQVKATGTYGYT

J: TRBJ1-1
V: TRBV28
CDR3: ASSSRVRVPYTEAF

J: TRBJ2-6
V: TRBV11-3
CDR3: ASSPGTGKLGNRGANVLT

J: TRBJ2-1
V: TRBV21-1
CDR3: ASSIQVNEQF

J: TRBJ1-5
V: TRBV3-1/TRBV3-2
CDR3: ASSQDSGQGKQPQH

J: TRBJ2-7
V: TRBV28
CDR3: ASSLTSGSYEQY